Listed here is a single T cell receptor (beta chain). Its antigen is not known. The sample originates from a study of OX40 agonist ivuxolimab in advanced cancers. Looking at the study overall: Patients receiving dose escalation had hepatocellular carcinoma, melanoma, renal cell or head and neck cancer.

The CDR3 covers 14 residues. Trimming took off 4 bases at V and 9 bases at J, with 19 bases between the two ends. From germline, CDR1 is MNHEY and CDR2 SMNVEV (reference sequence). The study, taken as a whole, reports: At 0.1 to 3.0 mg/kg, clonal expansion of CD4+ and CD8+ blood T cells had occurred by week 6.

Generated by immunoSEQ multiplex PCR, the TCRdb table keeps only in-frame clones and is missing some. The repertoire holds tens of thousands of clones, more than 85% seen once, with approximately 11% in the top ten. The V call is TRBV27, the J call TRBJ2-7; D is perhaps TRBD1 (6 bases). The TCR originated in an adult with an advanced solid tumor such as melanoma, head and neck, liver or kidney cancer. Source: CD4+ or CD8+ T cells sorted from blood, taken in a trial of the OX40 agonist ivuxolimab. The CDR3 spells CASSYTLEGEGQYF. For the CDR3, the DNA is TGTGCCAGCAGTTATACCCTCGAGGGGGAAGGGCAGTACTTC.